Below are 8 T cell receptor beta chains sequenced from a single sample in a study of identical twins. TCRdb independently ran MiXCR on the 5' RACE reads; one entry per CDR3 protein. Among approximately 210,000 distinct CDR3 sequences listed, around a sixth were seen once. These data were also filed under a second study, of T cells expressing NK-cell markers.

Sequenced material: CD8+ T cells sorted from blood. These receptor sequences come from a woman between 18 and 29 years old in good health.

V usage is TRBV10-3 and J usage is TRBJ2-5; tentative D call: TRBD1 (5 bases). The length of the CDR3 is 14 residues. Trimming stripped 3 bases from V and 2 bases from J, with 10 bases between. Looked up from germline, CDR1 is ENHRY and CDR2 is SYGVKD. CDR3 in amino acids: CAISDPDRQETQYF. CDR3 nucleotides: TGTGCCATCAGTGACCCCGACAGACAAGAGACCCAGTACTTC.

This clonotype has more than one count but fewer than ten. An end of the junction differs from the germline gene, which may be a read error. The gene calls are TRBV11-2 and TRBJ1-1; D remains ambiguous. The CDR3 is 11 residues long. CDR1 and CDR2 (germline): SGHAT, FQNNGV. The CDR3 DNA sequence: TGTGCCAGCAGCTTAGGCCCTATGGACGGATTT. This codes for CASSLGPMDGF.

The J gene is TRBJ2-7, the V gene TRBV7-9, with D unclear. This CDR3 has 14 residues. The ends were cut back, 3 bases at V and 1 base at J, with 10 bases in the middle. Germline CDR1 and CDR2: SEHNR and FQNEAQ (reference sequence). CDR3 sequence (DNA): TGTGCCAGCAGCTTGATCCCCGAATCCTACGAGCAGTACTTC. Protein: CASSLIPESYEQYF.

V usage is TRBV15 and J usage is TRBJ2-3; a possible D gene is TRBD2 (5 bases). V lost 0 bases to trimming and J lost 4 bases, with 11 bases between them. This CDR3 contains 15 residues. From germline, CDR1 is LNHNV and CDR2 YYDKDF (reference sequence). The CDR3 nucleotides are TGTGCCACCAGCAGAGATCGGGGAAGGGCAGATACGCAGTATTTT. Amino acids: CATSRDRGRADTQYF.

The chain combines TRBV7-2 with TRBJ2-1; 7 nucleotides align to TRBD1. Trimming took 5 bases from V and 3 from J; bases not matched to a gene: 10. Germline assignment: CDR1 SGHTA and CDR2 FQGNSA. The CDR3 sequence is 16 residues long. This chain's CDR3 is CASSETPGTVYNEQFF. The CDR3 coding sequence is TGTGCCAGCAGCGAAACCCCCGGGACAGTCTACAATGAGCAGTTCTTC.

The rearrangement links TRBV6-1 to TRBJ2-7; D not resolved. This CDR3 is built from 13 residues. Germline CDR1 reads MNHNS; CDR2 reads SASEGT. V dropped 8 bases and J dropped 5 bases, with 16 bases sitting between them. CDR3 residues: CASRTKVFDEQYF. CDR3 DNA sequence: TGTGCCAGCCGAACAAAAGTTTTCGACGAGCAGTACTTC.

Ten or more counts support this clonotype. V and J are TRBV21-1 and TRBJ2-4; TRBD1 is taken as the D call from the table, unchecked against the DNA. TRBV21-1 is a listed pseudogene. CDR3 size: 20 residues. CDR3: CASSKAGTGWLSRANSIQYF. For the CDR3, the DNA is TGTGCCAGCAGCAAAGCTGGGACAGGGTGGCTTTCTCGGGCTAATAGCATTCAGTACTTC.

V is TRBV6-1 and J is TRBJ2-3; D tentatively reads TRBD1 or TRBD2 (6 bases each). This CDR3 is 16 amino acids long. The V end was cut by 6 bases, the J end by 4 bases, with 20 bases between. Germline loops: CDR1 MNHNS, CDR2 SASEGT. CDR3 in DNA: TGTGCCAGCAGCCGCCGGGGGCGAGAGGGCGCAGATACGCAGTATTTT. It encodes CASSRRGREGADTQYF.